These 18 T cell receptor delta chains came from one sample sequenced in a study of gamma-delta chains in newborns, infants, children. TCRdb reprocessed the reads using CATT. Among roughly 1,200 delta-chain clones listed, around 0.99% were seen once. Material for sequencing was blood. The receptor set was obtained from a child in good health.

Note on this clone: A far larger clone differs by one base, so this is likely a read error. V and J are TRDV2 and TRDJ1, with 10 nucleotides matching TRDD3. CDR3 length: 19 residues. Germline-derived CDR1 and CDR2 are GEAIGNYY and EKD. CDR3 sequence reads: CARDTLPTLGDIYTDKLIF. The CDR3, as DNA: TGTGCCCGTGACACTCTCCCTACCCTGGGGGATATATACACCGATAAACTCATCTTT.

Note on this clone: The TCRdb record carries a much larger clone's protein, which differs from this DNA's translation at residue 12; a read error is the likely cause, and the protein listed here is the DNA translation. The rearrangement links TRDV2 to TRDJ1; the D is unclear. The germline V gene has CDR1 GEAIGNYY and CDR2 EKD. The CDR3 runs to 14 residues. The CDR3 here is CACDTVTYTDKHIF. The CDR3 DNA sequence: TGTGCCTGTGACACCGTCACGTACACCGATAAACACATCTTT.

By share of the sample, this clone is large (0.1 to 1%). Other DNA variants within this sample encode the same CDR3. The genes are TRDV2 and TRDJ1; 11 nucleotides align to TRDD3. Germline lookup yields CDR1 GEAIGNYY and CDR2 EKD. V shed 3 bases and J 2 bases; nucleotides not matched to a gene: 7. CDR3 size: 16 residues. In DNA, the CDR3 is TGTGCCTGTGACGGGCTGGGGGATACTAGGACCGATAAACTCATCTTT. This sequence encodes CACDGLGDTRTDKLIF.

Concerning this clone: A far larger clone is just one base off, so this is likely a read error. The gene calls are TRDV2 and TRDJ1, with TRDD3 matching 11 bases. CDR3 length equals 21 residues. CDR1 and CDR2 (germline): GEAIGNYY, EKD. This CDR3 is CACDPRPSRVLGDRETDKPIF. The DNA of the CDR3 is TGTGCCTGTGACCCTCGGCCTTCCCGTGTACTGGGGGATAGAGAGACCGATAAACCCATCTTT.

Comments on this clone: Since a far larger clone is one base different, this is likely a read error. V gene TRDV2 combines with J gene TRDJ3; 9 bases line up with TRDD3. TCRdb offers no J gene call, so here the DNA was matched to germline to obtain one. Germline assignment: CDR1 GEAIGNYY and CDR2 EKD. The CDR3 length is 23 residues. The CDR3 bases are TGTGCCTGTGTGCCCTTGCTCTCTCTGGGGGATTCGGCTACCTCCTGTGACACCCGACAGATGTTTTTC. It is translated as CACVPLLSLGDSATSCDTRQMFF.

On this clone: This likely stems from a read error, as it lies one base from a far larger clone. The chain carries TRDV2 and TRDJ3; D may be TRDD3 (6 bases). CDR1 GEAIGNYY and CDR2 EKD come from the germline V gene. The ends were cut back, 1 base at V and 4 bases at J, with 13 bases in the middle. This CDR3 has 17 amino acids. CDR3 sequence reads: CACDTSGVGWDTRQMFF. In DNA form, the CDR3 reads TGTGCCTGTGACACTTCTGGGGTAGGTTGGGACACCCGACAGATGTTTTTC.

By sample fraction, this clone is medium-sized (0.01 to 0.1%). The J gene is TRDJ3, the V gene TRDV1; 9 bases line up with TRDD3. From germline, CDR1 is TSWWSYY and CDR2 QGS. J was trimmed by 4 bases and V by 3 bases; bases with no gene match: 10. This CDR3 has 19 amino acids. This CDR3 is CALGDASYWGRWDTRQMFF. The CDR3 region has the DNA TGTGCTCTTGGGGACGCTTCGTACTGGGGGAGGTGGGACACCCGACAGATGTTTTTC.

This clone came up a few times. The chain carries TRDV1 and TRDJ1; possible D gene TRDD2, 6 bases. The CDR3 is made up of 16 amino acids. Germline V gene lookup returns CDR1 TSWWSYY and CDR2 QGS. V was pared by 2 bases and J by 3 bases, with 16 bases between. The CDR3 loop reads CALGEASLPGSDKLIF. CDR3 in DNA: TGTGCTCTTGGGGAAGCTAGCCTTCCGGGCTCCGATAAACTCATCTTT.

On this clone: A clone one base away is much larger, so this may be a read error. The same CDR3 arises from other DNA sequences in this sample as well. J is TRDJ1 and V is TRDV2, with 11 bases aligning to TRDD3. The CDR3 covers 19 residues. Germline lookup yields CDR1 GEAIGNYY and CDR2 EKD. The V gene end was trimmed by 3 bases and the J gene end by 0 bases; junction bases not matched to a gene: 14. CDR3 loop: CACDSLDGGYGDYTDKLIF. The CDR3 region has the DNA TGTGCCTGTGACTCACTGGATGGGGGATACGGGGATTACACCGATAAACTCATCTTT.

The table lists this clone with a few counts. Only one base separates this from a far larger clonotype, so it likely reflects a read error. Other DNA variants within this sample encode the same CDR3. The gene calls are TRDV2 and TRDJ2, with D possibly TRDD3 on 6 matching bases. Germline V lookup: CDR1 GEAIGNYY, CDR2 EKD. The CDR3 length is 17 residues. CDR3 sequence reads: CACDTVGDPALTAQLFF. The CDR3 nucleotides are TGTGCCTGTGACACCGTAGGGGATCCAGCTTTGACAGCACAGCTCTTCTTT.

In its sample, this clone was seen a few times. TCRdb shows a much larger clone's protein in place of this DNA's translation, and the two differ at residue 4, likely through a read error; the protein shown is translated from the DNA. The chain recombines TRDV2 with TRDJ1, with 7 bases identical to TRDD3. Germline-derived CDR1 and CDR2 are GEAIGNYY and EKD. The V gene end was trimmed by 5 bases and the J gene end by 3 bases; junction bases not matched to a gene: 8. This CDR3 comprises 14 residues. This CDR3 reads CACVTVGIPDKLIF. The CDR3, as DNA: TGTGCCTGTGTCACTGTCGGGATACCCGATAAACTCATCTTT.

This clone is large in the sample. The sample carries other DNA sequences with the same CDR3. The CDR3 nucleotides read TGTGCCTGTGACACCGTAATGGGGGATACGCCCAAAAACTCCTGGGACACCCGACAGATGTTTTTC. Its translation is CACDTVMGDTPKNSWDTRQMFF. The gene calls are TRDV2 and TRDJ3, with 11 bases identical to TRDD3. Germline-derived CDR1 and CDR2 are GEAIGNYY and EKD. This CDR3 spans 22 amino acids. The trim removed 0 bases at V and 0 bases at J, leaving 12 bases unmatched.

Relative to its sample, this clone is medium-sized (0.01 to 0.1%). This could be a read error, since a much larger clone is one nucleotide away. The chain links TRDV2 to TRDJ1; TRDD3 matches at 9 bases. This CDR3 has 17 residues. V was clipped by 3 bases and J by 1 base; unmatched bases: 11. Per the germline V gene, CDR1 is GEAIGNYY and CDR2 is EKD. The CDR3 reads CACDPLGEMGSTDKLIF. CDR3 sequence (DNA): TGTGCCTGTGACCCACTGGGGGAGATGGGTAGCACCGATAAACTCATCTTT.

As to this clone: This probably arose from a read error, given a far larger clone one base away. This rearrangement joins TRDV2 to TRDJ1; TRDD3 agrees at 7 bases. V lost 0 bases and J lost 6; bases outside the gene matches: 18. This CDR3 has 18 residues. The germline gives CDR1 GEAIGNYY, CDR2 EKD. Here the CDR3 reads CACDTVGGSQTGIHKLIF. CDR3 DNA sequence: TGTGCCTGTGACACCGTCGGGGGATCCCAGACTGGGATCCATAAACTCATCTTT.

This clone has only a few counts. This chain joins TRDV2 and TRDJ1, with a tentative D call TRDD3 (6 bases). Trimming pared 3 bases from V and 0 bases from J, leaving 7 bases between. Germline lookup yields CDR1 GEAIGNYY and CDR2 EKD. This CDR3 is built from 13 residues. CDR3 loop: CACDYWDTDKLIF. Here the CDR3 DNA reads TGTGCCTGTGACTACTGGGACACCGATAAACTCATCTTT.

With respect to this clone: TCRdb's listed protein matches a much larger clone and diverges from this DNA's translation at residue 4, likely through a read error; the protein shown comes from the DNA. The chain has TRDV2 and TRDJ1, with TRDD3 identical over 8 bases. This CDR3 contains 15 residues. CDR1 and CDR2 from the germline V gene are GEAIGNYY and EKD. The CDR3 DNA reads as TGTGCCTGTGGCACCGTCTCTACTGGGGGTTCCGAACTCATCTTT. It encodes CACGTVSTGGSELIF.

This chain uses TRDV2 with TRDJ3, with 8 bases identical to TRDD3. Germline V lookup: CDR1 GEAIGNYY, CDR2 EKD. The length of the CDR3 is 19 residues. The V gene end was trimmed by 0 bases and the J gene end by 0 bases; junction bases not matched to a gene: 6. CDR3 nucleotide sequence: TGTGCCTGTGACACCGTACTGGGGGCCCGCTCCTGGGACACCCGACAGATGTTTTTC. Residues: CACDTVLGARSWDTRQMFF.

Details on this clone: Given a far larger clone just one base away, this is likely a sequencing read error. V and J are TRDV2 and TRDJ3, with 9 bases matching TRDD3. The CDR3 contains 20 residues. From germline, CDR1 is GEAIGNYY and CDR2 EKD. V lost 4 bases and J lost 0; bases outside the gene matches: 12. The CDR3 loop reads CACDRTPTGGASWDTRQMFF. The CDR3 region has the DNA TGTGCCTGTGATAGAACCCCGACTGGGGGAGCCTCCTGGGACACCCGACAGATGTTTTTC.